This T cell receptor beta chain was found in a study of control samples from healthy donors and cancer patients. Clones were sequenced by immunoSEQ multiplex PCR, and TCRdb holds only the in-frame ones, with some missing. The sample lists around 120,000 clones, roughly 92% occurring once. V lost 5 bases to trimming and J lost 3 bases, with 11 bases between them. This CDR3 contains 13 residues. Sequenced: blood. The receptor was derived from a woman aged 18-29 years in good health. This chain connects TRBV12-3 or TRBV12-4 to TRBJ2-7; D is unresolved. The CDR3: CASSPVDVYEQYF. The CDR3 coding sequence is TGTGCCAGCAGTCCTGTGGACGTCTACGAGCAGTACTTC.